The source of this T cell receptor beta chain is a study of CD8+ T cells in alopecia areata. Study overall: Tofacitinib administration persisted for 6 to 18 months, succeeded by 6 months off drug.

cDNA prepared by RNA extraction and subsequent reverse transcription served as the template for sequencing. Method: immunoSEQ multiplex PCR; TCRdb's copy keeps in-frame clones and lacks some. Altogether 75,000 to 100,000 clones are present, just over 70% being singletons, with the ten largest covering roughly 17%. Study results and caveats: TCRs were shared less clearly across patients than in mice, possibly for HLA-related reasons. Because of a solitary nonresponder, the connection of baseline CD8+ expansion to response stays uncertain. Normal skin's resident alphabeta T cells are also sequenced in scalp samples.

As for treatment: oral pan-JAK inhibitor, 5-10 mg twice daily. To note about this clone: The target antigen is unknown.

Germline loops: CDR1 MNHEY, CDR2 SMNVEV (reference sequence). Trimming removed 5 bases from V and 11 bases from J; junction bases left unmatched: 5. The CDR3 covers 11 residues. This material consisted of CD8+ T cells sorted from blood, taken at approximately week 42, from a patient treated with tofacitinib. The chain links TRBV27 to TRBJ1-1, with 7 nucleotides matching TRBD1. This clonotype was obtained from a human donor with alopecia areata. For the CDR3, the DNA is TGTGCCAGCAGTGACAGGGCCGGGGCTTTCTTT. This encodes CASSDRAGAFF.